These 27 T cell receptor beta chains came from one sample sequenced in a study of control samples from healthy donors and cancer patients. Only in-frame clones appear in the TCRdb table, and some are missing; sequencing was by immunoSEQ multiplex PCR. This sample yields 130,000 or so clones, of which more than 70% are seen a single time; roughly 3.1% belongs to the top ten. The source material was blood. These receptors were collected from a man in his fifties or sixties in good health.

The rearrangement uses TRBV19 and TRBJ2-3; 12 positions match TRBD2. Per the germline V gene, CDR1 is LNHDA and CDR2 is SQIVND (reference sequence). This CDR3 comprises 17 residues. V lost 4 bases, J lost 4 bases, and 9 bases stayed unmatched. This CDR3 reads CASSNNLAGGPADTQYF. CDR3 bases: TGTGCCAGTAGTAATAATCTAGCGGGGGGGCCTGCAGATACGCAGTATTTT.

V and J are TRBV30 and TRBJ1-5, with 7 bases fitting TRBD1. The CDR3 extends over 14 amino acids. The germline CDR1 and CDR2 sequences are GTSNPN and SVGIG (reference sequence). After removal of 2 bases from V and 2 bases from J, the junction contained 3 bases not matched to a gene. For the CDR3, the DNA is TGTGCCTGGAGTCGGGACAGTGGCAATCAGCCCCAGCATTTT. Translation: CAWSRDSGNQPQHF.

This chain uses TRBV28 with TRBJ2-3, with TRBD2 matching 10 bases. Germline CDR1 and CDR2: MDHEN and SYDVKM. There are 17 residues in the CDR3. V gave up 3 bases and J gave up 0 bases; unmatched junction bases: 6. The chain's CDR3 is CASSFPTSGRSTDTQYF. In DNA form, the CDR3 reads TGTGCCAGCAGTTTCCCGACTAGCGGGCGTAGCACAGATACGCAGTATTTT.

The chain couples TRBV28 to TRBJ2-7; 7 bases line up with TRBD1. The ends lost 10 bases at V and 3 bases at J; junction bases unmatched: 9. This CDR3 is built from 13 residues. Germline V gene data show CDR1 as MDHEN and CDR2 as SYDVKM. The CDR3 nucleotides read TGTGCCACCTCCGGGACAGCGTACTACGAGCAGTACTTC. This gives the protein CATSGTAYYEQYF.

As regards this clone: The same CDR3 can be traced to other DNA sequences in this sample. V gene TRBV19 combines with J gene TRBJ1-4, with a tentative D call TRBD1 (6 bases). This CDR3 is built from 14 residues. CDR1 is LNHDA and CDR2 is SQIVND in the germline V gene (reference sequence). The ends were cut back, 9 bases at V and 1 base at J, with 12 bases in the middle. CDR3 residues: CASRQEGTNEKLFF. CDR3 DNA sequence: TGTGCCAGCCGACAGGAGGGAACTAATGAAAAACTGTTTTTT.

This clone was found a few times. The chain joins TRBV9 to TRBJ2-3; the D is unclear. The CDR3 loop spans 13 amino acids. The germline gives CDR1 SGDLS, CDR2 YYNGEE. V lost 3 bases and J lost 3, with 8 bases in between. This CDR3 is CASSGSMTDTQYF. The CDR3, as DNA: TGTGCCAGCAGCGGGTCCATGACAGATACGCAGTATTTT.

The rearrangement links TRBV9 to TRBJ2-3; D possibly corresponds to TRBD1 (5 bases). From germline, CDR1 is SGDLS and CDR2 YYNGEE. This CDR3 is 13 amino acids long. V lost 3 bases and J 4 bases, leaving 9 bases between the germline ends. The CDR3 reads CASSARQSDTQYF. The CDR3 coding sequence is TGTGCCAGCAGCGCCCGACAGTCAGATACGCAGTATTTT.

The chain links TRBV4-1 to TRBJ2-4, with D unresolved. This CDR3 is built from 12 residues. In germline, CDR1 is MGHRA, CDR2 YSYEKL. V lost 0 bases and J lost 13, with 10 bases in between. CDR3 sequence reads: CASSQDLRVQYF. In nucleotides, the CDR3 is TGCGCCAGCAGCCAAGATCTTCGGGTCCAGTACTTC.

V is TRBV11-3 and J is TRBJ2-1; 9 bases align to TRBD1. CDR1 is SGHNT and CDR2 is YENEEA in the germline V gene. The J segment lost 2 bases and the V segment lost 6 bases, leaving 5 bases of the junction unmatched. The CDR3 has 15 residues. The chain's CDR3 is CASRETGGPYNEQFF. In DNA form, the CDR3 reads TGTGCCAGCAGGGAAACAGGGGGCCCCTACAATGAGCAGTTCTTC.

The chain employs TRBV10-3 and TRBJ2-5; D may be TRBD1 or TRBD2 (7 bases each). V lost 11 bases and J lost 0, with 22 bases in between. Per the germline V gene, CDR1 is ENHRY and CDR2 is SYGVKD. CDR3 length: 16 residues. For the CDR3, the DNA is TGTGCCTCTTCAGCCCCAGCGGGACAGTACCAAGAGACCCAGTACTTC. It codes for CASSAPAGQYQETQYF.

This CDR3 is CASSVGGQPGTEAFF. DNA for the CDR3: TGTGCCAGCAGCGTAGGGGGACAGCCGGGGACTGAAGCTTTCTTT. The rearrangement uses TRBV9 and TRBJ1-1; 7 nucleotides match TRBD1. The CDR3 length is 15 residues. Trimming removed 0 bases from V and 5 bases from J; junction bases left unmatched: 7. CDR1 and CDR2 from the germline V gene are SGDLS and YYNGEE. Together with reference TRBV9 and TRBJ1-1, the CDR3 gives the full variable domain: DSGVTQTPKHLITATGQRVTLRCSPRSGDLSVYWYQQSLDQGLQFLIQYYNGEERAKGNILERFSAQQFPDLHSELNLSSLELGDSALYFCASSVGGQPGTEAFFGQGTRLTVV.

V usage is TRBV7-2 and J usage is TRBJ2-3; TRBD2 aligns across 10 bases. Trimming removed 5 bases from V and 1 base from J; junction bases left unmatched: 6. The germline gives CDR1 SGHTA, CDR2 FQGNSA. This CDR3 is built from 16 residues. This chain's CDR3 is CASSTGTSARTDTQYF. The CDR3 nucleotides read TGTGCCAGCAGCACCGGGACTAGCGCGCGCACAGATACGCAGTATTTT.

This chain connects TRBV30 to TRBJ2-7, with D tentatively TRBD1 or TRBD2 (5 bases each). Germline V CDR1 and CDR2: GTSNPN, SVGIG (reference sequence). This CDR3 has 14 amino acids. With 4 bases removed from V and 4 bases from J, the gap between germline ends came to 17 bases. The CDR3 here is CAWNGDRGFYEQYF. The DNA for the CDR3 is TGTGCCTGGAACGGGGATAGGGGTTTTTACGAGCAGTACTTC.

This chain joins TRBV7-2 and TRBJ1-4; TRBD1 matches at 10 bases. With V trimmed by 2 bases and J by 6 bases, 3 bases remained unmatched. Germline values: CDR1 SGHTA, CDR2 FQGNSA. The CDR3 is 15 amino acids. The CDR3 DNA reads as TGTGCCAGCAGCTTAACCGGGACAGGGGATGAAAAACTGTTTTTT. Amino acids: CASSLTGTGDEKLFF.

The rearrangement joins TRBV10-2 to TRBJ1-2; D is unclear. The V end was cut by 3 bases, the J end by 10 bases, with 9 bases between. Germline CDR1 reads WSHSY; CDR2 reads SAAADI. There are 11 residues in the CDR3. The CDR3 DNA is TGCGCCAGCAGTGATGTAAAGGACTACACCTTC. This gives the protein CASSDVKDYTF.

V usage is TRBV27 and J usage is TRBJ1-2; 8 positions match TRBD1. Per germline, CDR1 MNHEY and CDR2 SMNVEV (reference sequence). The CDR3 extends over 16 amino acids. Losses at the gene ends were 7 bases for V and 7 bases for J; bases not matched to a gene: 17. The CDR3 loop is CASNDVLRTGSGGYTF. CDR3 coding DNA: TGTGCCAGCAATGATGTCCTGAGGACAGGGAGCGGTGGCTACACCTTC.

As regards this clone: Germline is not matched at one junction end, which may reflect a read error. The V and J genes are TRBV5-1 and TRBJ2-2; TRBD1 aligns across 9 bases. CDR3 length: 13 amino acids. In germline, CDR1 is SGHRS, CDR2 YFSETQ. The CDR3 loop reads CANRTGVHRGAVF. The CDR3 DNA reads as TGCGCCAACCGGACAGGGGTGCACCGGGGAGCTGTTTTT.

V usage is TRBV4-1 and J usage is TRBJ1-5; TRBD1 matches 8 bases. The CDR3 contains 16 residues. CDR1 is MGHRA, CDR2 YSYEKL, per germline. Germline trimming cut 3 bases from V and 3 bases from J; bases unmatched to any gene: 7. The CDR3, as DNA: TGCGCCAGCAGCCAGGGGGGACAGGCGATCAATCAGCCCCAGCATTTT. Translating it yields CASSQGGQAINQPQHF.

The rearrangement joins TRBV28 to TRBJ1-4, with D possibly matching TRBD1 (5 bases). V shed 3 bases and J shed 5 bases, with 13 bases lying between them. The CDR3 contains 15 residues. CDR1 and CDR2 (germline): MDHEN, SYDVKM. Written as DNA, the CDR3 is TGTGCCAGCAGTTTCGCAGGGCACCCAAATGAAAAACTGTTTTTT. Residues: CASSFAGHPNEKLFF. The full variable domain, rest sourced from reference TRBV28 and TRBJ1-4, is DVKVTQSSRYLVKRTGEKVFLECVQDMDHENMFWYRQDPGLGLRLIYFSYDVKMKEKGDIPEGYSVSREKKERFSLILESASTNQTSMYLCASSFAGHPNEKLFFGSGTQLSVL.

The gene calls are TRBV4-1 and TRBJ2-3, with unresolved D. Trimming stripped 1 base from V and 1 base from J, with 3 bases between. Germline CDR1 MGHRA, CDR2 YSYEKL. The CDR3 extends over 13 amino acids. CDR3 in amino acids: CASSQVGTDTQYF. CDR3 bases: TGCGCCAGCAGCCAAGTGGGCACAGATACGCAGTATTTT.

The chain recombines TRBV12-3 or TRBV12-4 with TRBJ1-1; TRBD1 aligns across 7 bases. After removal of 4 bases from V and 7 bases from J, the junction contained 6 bases not matched to a gene. The CDR3 covers 13 residues. Written as DNA, the CDR3 is TGTGCCAGCAGTTCCGGGACAGCCATTGAAGCTTTCTTT. Its protein is CASSSGTAIEAFF.

This clone showed up just a few times. This chain links TRBV28 with TRBJ2-1; 10 bases are a match to TRBD1. This CDR3 is built from 17 residues. CDR1 is MDHEN and CDR2 is SYDVKM in the germline V gene. Unmatched junction bases numbered 14, after V lost 6 bases and J lost 6 bases. The CDR3 protein is CASSLGTGEPTPNEQFF. Written as DNA, the CDR3 is TGTGCCAGCAGCCTCGGGACAGGGGAGCCCACCCCCAATGAGCAGTTCTTC.

V gene TRBV13 combines with J gene TRBJ2-2, with D unresolved. Trimming removed 2 bases at V and 3 bases at J, with 25 bases between. Germline CDR1 PRHDT, CDR2 FYEKMQ (reference sequence). The CDR3 loop spans 20 amino acids. The DNA for the CDR3 is TGTGCCAGCAGCTTATGGAGTTATGGCCAACTCCAACTGGACACCGGGGAGCTGTTTTTT. It encodes CASSLWSYGQLQLDTGELFF.

The V call is TRBV11-3, the J call TRBJ2-7; the match to TRBD1 covers 8 bases. CDR1 is SGHNT and CDR2 is YENEEA in the germline V gene. The CDR3 is 14 residues long. J lost 9 bases, V lost 3 bases, and 10 bases had no gene match. CDR3 region: CASSLAGGGNGQYF. The CDR3 nucleotides are TGTGCCAGCAGCTTGGCAGGGGGCGGTAACGGGCAGTACTTC.

This clone was recorded once. This rearrangement joins TRBV30 to TRBJ2-5, with 12 nucleotides matching TRBD2. J was trimmed by 0 bases and V by 4 bases; bases with no gene match: 3. Germline loops: CDR1 GTSNPN, CDR2 SVGIG (reference sequence). The CDR3 covers 15 residues. CDR3 sequence reads: CAWTSGGAYQETQYF. The CDR3 region has the DNA TGTGCCTGGACTAGCGGGGGGGCCTACCAAGAGACCCAGTACTTC.

This chain connects TRBV27 to TRBJ1-2; D not certain. Trimming left V 3 bases short and J 2 bases short, with 7 bases between. The CDR3 has 13 residues. Germline lookup yields CDR1 MNHEY and CDR2 SMNVEV (reference sequence). The CDR3 nucleotides are TGTGCCAGCAGTTTTCGGTCGAACTATGGCTACACCTTC. Translated, it gives CASSFRSNYGYTF.

This chain uses TRBV2 with TRBJ1-5; no firm D call. The length of the CDR3 is 13 residues. Between the trimmed V and J ends, which lost 3 bases and 3 bases, there was a span of 6 bases. Germline CDR1 reads SNHLY; CDR2 reads FYNNEI. CDR3 coding DNA: TGTGCCAGCAGTGACCGGGCCAATCAGCCCCAGCATTTT. Translated: CASSDRANQPQHF. The full variable domain, in which reference TRBV2 and TRBJ1-5 provide the parts outside the CDR3, is EPEVTQTPSHQVTQMGQEVILRCVPISNHLYFYWYRQILGQKVEFLVSFYNNEISEKSEIFDDQFSVERPDGSNFTLKIRSTKLEDSAMYFCASSDRANQPQHFGDGTRLSIL.